What follows are 4 T cell receptor beta chains derived from one specimen sequenced in a study of blood T cell repertoires in COVID-19. Sequencing was performed with immunoSEQ multiplex PCR; in TCRdb, only in-frame clones are kept and a portion is missing. This sample has more than 85,000 clones, with about nine tenths found just once. Sequenced input: peripheral blood. The origin of the receptors is a woman in her seventies with acute or convalescent COVID-19.

J is TRBJ1-4 and V is TRBV6-1; 8 nucleotides align to TRBD1. This CDR3 comprises 15 residues. V was pared by 2 bases and J by 5 bases, with 4 bases of the junction left unmatched. Germline lookup yields CDR1 MNHNS and CDR2 SASEGT. The CDR3 nucleotides read TGTGCCAGCAGTGAATCAGGGGGCAGAAATGAAAAACTGTTTTTT. This codes for CASSESGGRNEKLFF.

This chain connects TRBV19 to TRBJ2-2; 11 positions agree with TRBD2. V shed 6 bases, J shed 6 bases, and the junction held 6 bases outside the gene matches. There are 15 residues in the CDR3. CDR1 and CDR2 (germline): LNHDA, SQIVND (reference sequence). The CDR3 is CASSVLAGGAGELFF. In DNA, the CDR3 is TGTGCCAGTAGCGTTCTAGCGGGGGGAGCCGGGGAGCTGTTTTTT.

This sequence joins TRBV6-4 and TRBJ2-1, with 14 bases matching TRBD2. Per germline, CDR1 MRHNA and CDR2 SNTAGT. The CDR3 extends over 13 amino acids. V shed 4 bases and J 10 bases; nucleotides not matched to a gene: 0. CDR3 bases: TGTGCCAGCAGTGGACTAGCGGGAGGGGAGCAGTTCTTC. This encodes CASSGLAGGEQFF.

The V call is TRBV15, the J call TRBJ2-5, with 8 bases aligning to TRBD2. The V gene's germline CDR1 is LNHNV and CDR2 YYDKDF (reference sequence). V was pared by 4 bases and J by 6 bases, with 7 bases of the junction left unmatched. This CDR3 has 14 amino acids. CDR3 loop: CATSKWTSPQTQYF. CDR3 nucleotides: TGTGCCACCAGCAAATGGACTAGCCCGCAGACCCAGTACTTC. Combining the CDR3 with reference TRBV15 and TRBJ2-5 gives the whole variable domain DAMVIQNPRYQVTQFGKPVTLSCSQTLNHNVMYWYQQKSSQAPKLLFHYYDKDFNNEADTPDNFQSRRPNTSFCFLDIRSPGLGDTAMYLCATSKWTSPQTQYFGPGTRLLVL.